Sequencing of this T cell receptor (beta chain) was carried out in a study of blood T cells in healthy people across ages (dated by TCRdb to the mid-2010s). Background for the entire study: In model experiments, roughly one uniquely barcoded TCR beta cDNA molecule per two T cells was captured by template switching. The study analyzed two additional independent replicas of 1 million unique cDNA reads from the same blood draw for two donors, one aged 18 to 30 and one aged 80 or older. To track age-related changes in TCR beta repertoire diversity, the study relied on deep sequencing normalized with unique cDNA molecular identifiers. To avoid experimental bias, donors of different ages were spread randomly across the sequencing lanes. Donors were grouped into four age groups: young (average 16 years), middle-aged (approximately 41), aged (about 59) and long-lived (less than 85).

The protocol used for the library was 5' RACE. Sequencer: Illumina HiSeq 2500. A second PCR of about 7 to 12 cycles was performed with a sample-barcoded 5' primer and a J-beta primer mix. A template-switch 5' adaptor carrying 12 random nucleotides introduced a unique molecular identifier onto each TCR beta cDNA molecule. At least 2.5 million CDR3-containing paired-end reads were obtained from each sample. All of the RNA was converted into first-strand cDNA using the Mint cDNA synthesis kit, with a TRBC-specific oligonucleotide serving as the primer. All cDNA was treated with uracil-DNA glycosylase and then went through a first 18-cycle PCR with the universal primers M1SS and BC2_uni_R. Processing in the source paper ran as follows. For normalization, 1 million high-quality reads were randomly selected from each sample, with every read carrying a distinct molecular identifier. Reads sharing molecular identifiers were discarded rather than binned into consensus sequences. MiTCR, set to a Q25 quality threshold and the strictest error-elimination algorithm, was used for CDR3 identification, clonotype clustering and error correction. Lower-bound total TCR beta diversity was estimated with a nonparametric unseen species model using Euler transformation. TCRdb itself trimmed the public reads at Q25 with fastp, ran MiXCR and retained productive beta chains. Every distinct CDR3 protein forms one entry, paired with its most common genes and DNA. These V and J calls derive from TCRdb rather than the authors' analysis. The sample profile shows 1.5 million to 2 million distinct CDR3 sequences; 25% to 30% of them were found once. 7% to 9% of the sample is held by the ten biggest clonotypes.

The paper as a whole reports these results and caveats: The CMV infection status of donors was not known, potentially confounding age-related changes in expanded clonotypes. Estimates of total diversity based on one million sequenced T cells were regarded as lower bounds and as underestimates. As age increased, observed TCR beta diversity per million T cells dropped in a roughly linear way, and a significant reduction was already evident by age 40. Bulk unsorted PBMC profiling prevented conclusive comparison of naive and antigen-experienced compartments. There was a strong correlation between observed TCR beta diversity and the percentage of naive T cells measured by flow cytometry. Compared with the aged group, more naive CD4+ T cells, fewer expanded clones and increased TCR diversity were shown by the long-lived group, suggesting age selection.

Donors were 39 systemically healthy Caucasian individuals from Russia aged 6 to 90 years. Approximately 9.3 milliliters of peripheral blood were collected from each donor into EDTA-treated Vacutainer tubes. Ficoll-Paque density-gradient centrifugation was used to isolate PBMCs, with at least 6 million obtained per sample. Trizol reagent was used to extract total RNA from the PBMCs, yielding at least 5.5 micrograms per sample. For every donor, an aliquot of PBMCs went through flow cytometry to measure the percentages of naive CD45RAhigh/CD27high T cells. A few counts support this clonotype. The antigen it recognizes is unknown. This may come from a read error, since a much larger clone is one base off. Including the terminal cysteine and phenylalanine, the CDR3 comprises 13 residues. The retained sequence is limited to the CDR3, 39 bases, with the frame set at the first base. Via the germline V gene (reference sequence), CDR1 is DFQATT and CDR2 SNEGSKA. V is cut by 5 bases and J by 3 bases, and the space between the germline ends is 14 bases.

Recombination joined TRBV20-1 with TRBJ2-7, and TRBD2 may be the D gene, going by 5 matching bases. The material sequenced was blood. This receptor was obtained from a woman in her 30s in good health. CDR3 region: CSAGVAPNYEQYF. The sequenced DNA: TGCAGTGCTGGGGTAGCGCCTAACTACGAGCAGTACTTC.